The sequence of this TCR beta chain was determined in a study of Graves' ophthalmopathy and Graves' hyperthyroidism. RNA transcripts were the template, and TCR beta CDR3 regions were amplified from them. The workflow started with a first-round RT-PCR run with HTBI primers and then moved on to a second-round multiplex PCR. Each CDR3 protein gets one entry after TCRdb re-called the multiplex PCR reads with MiXCR. This table has hundreds of thousands of distinct CDR3 sequences, around an eighth appearing once. Ophthalmopathy donors showed moderate-to-severe activity, CAS ≥3, NOSPECS ≥4 and a duration under 3 months. Other autoimmune diseases, uncontrolled infections, pregnancy or lactation excluded patients from enrollment. This clonotype was detected many times. Germline V lookup: CDR1 MNHEY, CDR2 SVGEGT. V lost 6 bases and J 5 bases, leaving 16 bases between the germline ends. The CDR3 runs 14 residues.

This TCR was sampled from a woman in her twenties or thirties with Graves' ophthalmopathy. Sequenced input: blood. The chain links TRBV6-2 or TRBV6-3 to TRBJ1-1; a possible D gene is TRBD1 (6 bases). CDR3 region: CASRERGLTTEAFF. The CDR3 DNA reads TGTGCCAGCAGGGAACGGGGGCTGACGACTGAAGCTTTCTTT.